The 11 T cell receptor beta chains below come from one sample, sequenced in a study of T-cell memory formation after mild COVID-19. TCRdb processed the 5' RACE reads anew with MiXCR; each CDR3 protein has one entry. The data contain 110,000 to 150,000 distinct CDR3 sequences, around 27% of them seen just once; the ten biggest clones take up around 24%. Sequencing input: PBMCs or a T cell subset sorted from them (not recorded which). These receptors originate from an adult woman who had mild COVID-19 (a few samples of this study predate the infection). Cell type and time point are not known.

This chain links TRBV19 with TRBJ2-7; no firm D call. The CDR3 has 14 residues. Germline lookup yields CDR1 LNHDA and CDR2 SQIVND (reference sequence). The V end was cut by 3 bases, the J end by 3 bases, with 12 bases between. Written as DNA, the CDR3 is TGTGCCAGTAGTATCAGCTATCCTGGCTACGAGCAGTACTTC. It encodes CASSISYPGYEQYF.

The chain has TRBV9 and TRBJ2-3, with D tentatively TRBD2 (6 bases). The CDR3 loop spans 17 amino acids. CDR1 SGDLS and CDR2 YYNGEE come from the germline V gene. Trimming took off 4 bases at V and 4 bases at J, with 22 bases between the two ends. The CDR3 reads CASSTYGTLGAPDTQYF. The DNA for the CDR3 is TGTGCCAGCAGCACTTACGGGACTCTCGGCGCTCCAGATACGCAGTATTTT.

The chain recombines TRBV4-2 with TRBJ2-2, with D unclear. This CDR3 spans 12 amino acids. Between the trimmed V and J ends, which lost 9 bases and 5 bases, there was a span of 10 bases. In germline, CDR1 is LGHNA, CDR2 YNFKEQ. In DNA form, the CDR3 reads TGTGCCAGTTTAGCCTGGACCGGGGAGCTGTTTTTT. Protein product: CASLAWTGELFF.

V usage is TRBV7-9 and J usage is TRBJ1-2; D remains ambiguous. The V end was cut by 5 bases, the J end by 1 base, with 8 bases between. The V gene's germline CDR1 is SEHNR and CDR2 FQNEAQ (reference sequence). The CDR3 extends over 13 amino acids. The CDR3, as DNA: TGTGCCAGCAGCCCGGCTTATAACTATGGCTACACCTTC. This gives the protein CASSPAYNYGYTF.

V is TRBV29-1 and J is TRBJ1-2, with 10 bases identical to TRBD1. The J segment lost 7 bases and the V segment lost 2 bases, leaving 16 bases of the junction unmatched. The germline gives CDR1 SQVTM, CDR2 ANQGSEA. This CDR3 has 17 residues. DNA for the CDR3: TGCAGCGTTGAACCGTCGGCTGACAGGGGGCTAGCTGGTGGCTACACCTTC. This encodes CSVEPSADRGLAGGYTF.

In its sample, this clonotype was seen a few times. The CDR3 sequence is CASSPRRGRNTGELFF. In DNA, the CDR3 is TGTGCCAGCAGCCCCCGGAGGGGACGCAACACCGGGGAGCTGTTTTTT. This sequence joins TRBV7-6 and TRBJ2-2; TRBD2 is a possible D gene (6 bases). From germline, CDR1 is SGHVS and CDR2 FNYEAQ. CDR3 size: 16 residues. V shed 5 bases and J shed 2 bases, with 15 bases lying between them.

The chain has TRBV6-5 and TRBJ2-2; TRBD1 might be the D (5 bases). Germline values: CDR1 MNHEY, CDR2 SVGAGI. The CDR3 is made up of 17 amino acids. V was shortened by 6 bases and J by 1 base, with 18 bases between the two germline ends. This CDR3 reads CASSWGEDSLNTGELFF. In DNA form, the CDR3 reads TGTGCCAGCAGCTGGGGTGAAGACAGTTTGAACACCGGGGAGCTGTTTTTT.

This clonotype qualifies as medium-sized. The V call is TRBV27, the J call TRBJ2-2; 8 bases fit TRBD1. The CDR3 covers 16 residues. With 8 bases clipped from V and 0 bases from J, the junction kept 8 bases outside the gene matches. Germline loops: CDR1 MNHEY, CDR2 SMNVEV (reference sequence). Here the CDR3 reads CASSEPDRANTGELFF. For the CDR3, the DNA is TGTGCCAGCTCCGAACCGGACAGGGCGAACACCGGGGAGCTGTTTTTT.

The rearrangement links TRBV5-5 to TRBJ1-2, with D perhaps matching TRBD1 (6 bases). The CDR3 is 14 residues long. Germline V lookup: CDR1 SGHKS, CDR2 YYEKEE (reference sequence). V was trimmed by 4 bases and J by 8 bases, leaving 18 bases between them. The CDR3 region is CASSVGDNPNGYTF. The DNA for the CDR3 is TGTGCCAGCAGCGTGGGGGACAATCCGAACGGCTACACCTTC.

The chain recombines TRBV29-1 with TRBJ2-2; no firm D call. The germline V gene encodes CDR1 SQVTM and CDR2 ANQGSEA. Trimming took 6 bases from V and 0 from J, leaving 8 bases between them. The CDR3 spans 13 residues. The CDR3 sequence: CSVWTANTGELFF. Here the CDR3 DNA reads TGCAGCGTCTGGACGGCGAACACCGGGGAGCTGTTTTTT.

The chain couples TRBV4-3 to TRBJ1-1; 12 nucleotides align to TRBD1. CDR1 and CDR2 from the germline V gene are LGHNA and YSLEER. V lost 6 bases, J lost 0 bases, and 5 bases stayed unmatched. The CDR3 loop spans 16 amino acids. The CDR3 sequence is CASSYRDRGLNTEAFF. CDR3 DNA: TGCGCCAGCAGTTACCGGGACAGGGGGCTGAACACTGAAGCTTTCTTT.